This T cell receptor beta chain was observed in a study of blood T cells in healthy people across ages. The CDR3 runs 12 residues. Germline V CDR1 and CDR2: SGHRS, YFSETQ. Trimming cost V 1 base and J 6 bases, with 5 bases left between them. This clonotype was observed at least ten times. The antigen is unknown. Study-level points and caveats: Naive T cell percentage and TCR beta diversity correlated strongly. Both naive CD4+ cell counts and diversity were greater in long-lived donors than in aged donors.

Next came a second PCR, run for roughly 6 to 11 cycles, which used a sample-barcoded 5' primer along with a J-beta primer mix. TCRdb reanalysed the 5' RACE reads using MiXCR and keeps one entry per CDR3 protein. This table has about 720,000 distinct CDR3 sequences, over 20% appearing once. This receptor was obtained from a man between 65 and 85 years old in good health. The chain employs TRBV5-1 and TRBJ2-1; D not certain. The sequenced material came from blood. The DNA of the CDR3 is TGCGCCAGCAGCTTGTGGGGCAATGAGCAGTTCTTC. Its protein is CASSLWGNEQFF.